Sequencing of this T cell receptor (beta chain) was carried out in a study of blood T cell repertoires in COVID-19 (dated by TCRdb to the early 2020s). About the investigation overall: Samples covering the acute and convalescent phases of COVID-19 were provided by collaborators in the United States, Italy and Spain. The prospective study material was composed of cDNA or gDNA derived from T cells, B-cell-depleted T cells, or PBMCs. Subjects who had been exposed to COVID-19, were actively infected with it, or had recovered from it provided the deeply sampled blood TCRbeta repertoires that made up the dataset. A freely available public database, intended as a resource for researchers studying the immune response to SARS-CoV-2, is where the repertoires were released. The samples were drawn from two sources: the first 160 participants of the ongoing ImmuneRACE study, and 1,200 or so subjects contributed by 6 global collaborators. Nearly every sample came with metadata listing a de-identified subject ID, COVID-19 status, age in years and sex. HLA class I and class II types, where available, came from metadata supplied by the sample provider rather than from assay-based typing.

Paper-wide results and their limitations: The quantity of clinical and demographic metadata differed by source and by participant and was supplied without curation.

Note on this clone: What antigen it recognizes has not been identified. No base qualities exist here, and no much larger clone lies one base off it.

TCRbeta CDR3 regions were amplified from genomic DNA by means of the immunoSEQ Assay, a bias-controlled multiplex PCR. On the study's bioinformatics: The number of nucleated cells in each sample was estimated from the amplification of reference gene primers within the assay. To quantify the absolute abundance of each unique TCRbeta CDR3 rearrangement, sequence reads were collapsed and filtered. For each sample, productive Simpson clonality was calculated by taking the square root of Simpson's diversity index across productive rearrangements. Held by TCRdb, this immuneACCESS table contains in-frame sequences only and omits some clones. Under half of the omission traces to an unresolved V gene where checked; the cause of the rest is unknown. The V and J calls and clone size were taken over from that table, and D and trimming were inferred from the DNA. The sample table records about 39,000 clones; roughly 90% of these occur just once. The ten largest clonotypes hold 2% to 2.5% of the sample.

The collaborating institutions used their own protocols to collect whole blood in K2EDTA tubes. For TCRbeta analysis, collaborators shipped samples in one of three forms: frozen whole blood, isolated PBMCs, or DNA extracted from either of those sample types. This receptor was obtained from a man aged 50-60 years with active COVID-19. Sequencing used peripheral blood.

CDR3 loop: CASRGLAGGTPQETQYF. The base sequence is TGTGCCAGCAGAGGACTAGCGGGGGGAACTCCCCAAGAGACCCAGTACTTC. The chain links TRBV2 with TRBJ2-5, with 14 middle bases fitting TRBD2. There are 17 amino acids in the CDR3, from cysteine to phenylalanine inclusive. Here the CDR3 DNA is all that survives: 51 bases in frame from base 1. Sequences SNHLY (CDR1) and FYNNEI (CDR2) are obtained from the germline V gene. V is trimmed back by 6 bases and J by 1 base, and the junction contains 7 bases that no gene match accounts for.